This TCR beta chain appears in the sequencing data of a study of T-cell memory formation after mild COVID-19 (dated by TCRdb to the early 2020s). In terms of the full investigation: TCR sequence clusters from the two donors were found to be largely donor specific. Two young, previously healthy adult volunteers made up the cohort, one male and one female. In a couple of donors, T-cell clones that expanded and contracted after mild COVID-19 were tracked by sequencing TCRalpha and TCRbeta repertoires over time. Summary of the overall study and its limitations: The detection of some responding clones in pre-infection memory suggests that pre-existing cross-reactive memory T cells joined the SARS-CoV-2 response. From day 15 to 85, contracting clones showed balanced CD4/CD8 phenotypes, whereas a second wave of clones that expanded from day 15 to 37 leaned towards CD4+. SARS-CoV-2 specificity of the second-wave clones peaking on day 37 was not confirmed. Contracting CD4+ clones appeared mostly in the CM and EM memory subsets, whereas CD8+ clones were enriched in EMRA. The study covered only two mild cases, and larger cohorts including severe cases with pre-infection samples were considered necessary.

PBMCs were isolated by Ficoll-Paque density gradient centrifugation. These reads were obtained on an Illumina NovaSeq 6000. cDNA libraries for TCRalpha and TCRbeta were prepared by 5'RACE using constant-segment primers, with sample barcodes and unique molecular identifiers added. Trizol reagent was used to extract RNA from every sample. Amplification of the libraries took two PCR steps, and the second step added a second sample barcode plus Illumina TruSeq adapters. The libraries were sequenced on an Illumina NovaSeq using 2 x 150 bp paired-end reads. From the authors' description of their analysis: The reads were demultiplexed and collapsed into UMI-guided consensus sequences using migec v1.2.7. Using mixcr v2.1.11, UMI consensuses were aligned to TRA and TRB V and J templates and then assembled into clonotypes. Clonotypes were classified as expanded or contracted when called significant by both edgeR and NoisET, with noise models trained on biological replicates. For edgeR calls, the cutoffs were a false discovery rate-adjusted p below 0.01 and a log2 fold-change threshold of 1. As an exploratory analysis of dynamics, PCA with hierarchical clustering was applied to max-normalized trajectories of the 1000 most abundant clonotypes. Separately sequenced CD4+ and CD8+ repertoires were used to assign the CD4 or CD8 phenotype of responding clones. TCRdb handled the public reads itself, with Q25 trimming in fastp and clone calling in MiXCR, and kept productive beta chains. Identical CDR3 proteins give one entry, which carries the most common genes and DNA. TCRdb's processing, not the study's, gives the V and J calls here. The sample table contains under 650,000 distinct CDR3 sequences; only one count was recorded for about a sixth of them. In total, the top ten clones hold more than 10% of the sample.

This clonotype was recorded a few times. Its antigen specificity is not known. Nothing much larger sits one base from this clone, and base qualities are not available. The germline V gene (reference sequence) sets CDR1 to SEHNR and CDR2 to FQNEAQ. Trimming at the junction amounts to 2 bases on V and 2 bases on J, and the germline ends lie 17 bases apart. The CDR3 sequence holds 17 residues, the cysteine and phenylalanine included. This entry keeps only the CDR3 DNA: 51 bases, framed from base 1. This sequence originates from an adult woman who had mild COVID-19 (a few samples of this study predate the infection). The sample titles of this study are shuffled in the database, so cell type and time point are left out; the donor was told from shared clones. Specimen: PBMCs or a T cell subset sorted from them (not recorded which). The rearrangement combines TRBV7-9 with TRBJ2-3; too little of a D gene remains to name it. The base sequence is TGTGCCAGCAGCTTAATCCCCTCCAGCCCAAACACAGATACGCAGTATTTT. It encodes CASSLIPSSPNTDTQYF.